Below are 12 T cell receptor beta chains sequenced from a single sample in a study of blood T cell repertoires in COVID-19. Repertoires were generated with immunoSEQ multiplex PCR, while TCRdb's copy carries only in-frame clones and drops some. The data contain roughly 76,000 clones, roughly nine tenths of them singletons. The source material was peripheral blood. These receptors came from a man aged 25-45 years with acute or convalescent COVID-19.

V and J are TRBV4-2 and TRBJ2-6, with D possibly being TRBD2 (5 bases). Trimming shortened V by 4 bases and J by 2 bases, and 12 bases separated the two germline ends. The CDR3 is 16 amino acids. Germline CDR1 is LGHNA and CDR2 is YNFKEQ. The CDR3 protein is CASSLLDGTGANVLTF. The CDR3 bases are TGTGCCAGCAGCCTCTTGGACGGGACTGGGGCCAACGTCCTGACTTTC.

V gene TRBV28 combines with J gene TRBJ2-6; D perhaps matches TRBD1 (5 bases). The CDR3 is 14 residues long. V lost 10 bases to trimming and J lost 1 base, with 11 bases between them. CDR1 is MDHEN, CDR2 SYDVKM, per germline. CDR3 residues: CATQGSSGANVLTF. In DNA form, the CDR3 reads TGTGCCACCCAGGGCAGTTCTGGGGCCAACGTCCTGACTTTC. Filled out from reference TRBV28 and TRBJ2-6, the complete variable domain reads DVKVTQSSRYLVKRTGEKVFLECVQDMDHENMFWYRQDPGLGLRLIYFSYDVKMKEKGDIPEGYSVSREKKERFSLILESASTNQTSMYLCATQGSSGANVLTFGAGSRLTVL.

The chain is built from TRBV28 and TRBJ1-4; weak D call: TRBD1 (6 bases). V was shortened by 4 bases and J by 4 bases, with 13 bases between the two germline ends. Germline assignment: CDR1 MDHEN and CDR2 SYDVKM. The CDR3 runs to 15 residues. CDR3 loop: CASSSAGANNEKLFF. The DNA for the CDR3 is TGTGCCAGCAGTTCGGCGGGGGCGAATAATGAAAAACTGTTTTTT.

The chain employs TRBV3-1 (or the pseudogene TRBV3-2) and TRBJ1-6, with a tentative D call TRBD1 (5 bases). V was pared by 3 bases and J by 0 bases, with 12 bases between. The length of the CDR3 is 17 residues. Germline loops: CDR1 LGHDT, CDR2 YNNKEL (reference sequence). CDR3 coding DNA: TGTGCCAGCAGCCAGACCACAGGACGCTCCTATAATTCACCCCTCCACTTT. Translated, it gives CASSQTTGRSYNSPLHF.

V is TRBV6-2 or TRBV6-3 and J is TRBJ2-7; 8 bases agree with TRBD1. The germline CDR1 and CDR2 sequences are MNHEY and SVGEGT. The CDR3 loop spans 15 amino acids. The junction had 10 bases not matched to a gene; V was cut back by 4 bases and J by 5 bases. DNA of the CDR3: TGTGCCAGCAGTTCTATCTCAGGGGGCCCAGACGAGCAGTACTTC. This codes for CASSSISGGPDEQYF.

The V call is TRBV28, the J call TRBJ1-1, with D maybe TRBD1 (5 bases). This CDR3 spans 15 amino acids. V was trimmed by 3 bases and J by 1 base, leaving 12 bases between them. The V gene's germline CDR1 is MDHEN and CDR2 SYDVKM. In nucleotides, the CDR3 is TGTGCCAGCAGTTTGACAGCCTCCAGGAACACTGAAGCTTTCTTT. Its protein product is CASSLTASRNTEAFF.

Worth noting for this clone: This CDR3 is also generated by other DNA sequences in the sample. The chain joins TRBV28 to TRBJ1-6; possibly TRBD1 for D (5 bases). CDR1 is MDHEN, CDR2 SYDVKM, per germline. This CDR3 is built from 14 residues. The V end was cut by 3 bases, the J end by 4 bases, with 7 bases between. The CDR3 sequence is CASSFRQYNSPLHF. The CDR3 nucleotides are TGTGCCAGCAGTTTTCGACAGTATAATTCACCCCTCCACTTT. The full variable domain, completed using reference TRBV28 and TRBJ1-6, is DVKVTQSSRYLVKRTGEKVFLECVQDMDHENMFWYRQDPGLGLRLIYFSYDVKMKEKGDIPEGYSVSREKKERFSLILESASTNQTSMYLCASSFRQYNSPLHFGNGTRLTVT.

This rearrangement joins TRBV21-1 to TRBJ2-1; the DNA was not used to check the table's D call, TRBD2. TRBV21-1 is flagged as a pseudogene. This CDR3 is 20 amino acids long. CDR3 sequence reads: CASSKEGSGRADVVPNEQFF. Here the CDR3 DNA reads TGTGCCAGCAGCAAAGAGGGGAGCGGGAGGGCCGACGTAGTACCCAATGAGCAGTTCTTC.

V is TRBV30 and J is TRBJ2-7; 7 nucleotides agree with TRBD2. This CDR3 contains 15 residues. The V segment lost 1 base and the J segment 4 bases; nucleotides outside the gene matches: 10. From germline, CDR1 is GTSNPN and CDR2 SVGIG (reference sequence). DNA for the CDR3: TGTGCCTGGAGTGGTGGCGGGAGTCTAACATACGAGCAGTACTTC. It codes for CAWSGGGSLTYEQYF.

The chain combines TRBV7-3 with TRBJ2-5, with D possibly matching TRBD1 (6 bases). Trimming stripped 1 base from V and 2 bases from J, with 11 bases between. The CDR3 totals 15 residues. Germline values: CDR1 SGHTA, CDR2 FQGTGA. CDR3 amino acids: CASSLIVGAQETQYF. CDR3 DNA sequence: TGTGCCAGCAGCTTAATTGTGGGGGCTCAAGAGACCCAGTACTTC.

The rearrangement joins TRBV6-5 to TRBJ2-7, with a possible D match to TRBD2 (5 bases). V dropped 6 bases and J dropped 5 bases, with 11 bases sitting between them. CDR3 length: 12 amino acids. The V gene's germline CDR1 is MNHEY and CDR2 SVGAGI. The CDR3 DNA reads TGTGCCAGCAGGCCGGGGAAAGACGAGCAGTACTTC. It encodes CASRPGKDEQYF.

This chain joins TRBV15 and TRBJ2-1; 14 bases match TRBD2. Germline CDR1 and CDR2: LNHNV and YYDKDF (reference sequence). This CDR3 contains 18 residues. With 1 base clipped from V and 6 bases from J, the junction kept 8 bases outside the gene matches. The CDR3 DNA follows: TGTGCCACCAGCAGAGGAGGCGGACTAGCGGGAGGTGGCAATGAGCAGTTCTTC. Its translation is CATSRGGGLAGGGNEQFF.